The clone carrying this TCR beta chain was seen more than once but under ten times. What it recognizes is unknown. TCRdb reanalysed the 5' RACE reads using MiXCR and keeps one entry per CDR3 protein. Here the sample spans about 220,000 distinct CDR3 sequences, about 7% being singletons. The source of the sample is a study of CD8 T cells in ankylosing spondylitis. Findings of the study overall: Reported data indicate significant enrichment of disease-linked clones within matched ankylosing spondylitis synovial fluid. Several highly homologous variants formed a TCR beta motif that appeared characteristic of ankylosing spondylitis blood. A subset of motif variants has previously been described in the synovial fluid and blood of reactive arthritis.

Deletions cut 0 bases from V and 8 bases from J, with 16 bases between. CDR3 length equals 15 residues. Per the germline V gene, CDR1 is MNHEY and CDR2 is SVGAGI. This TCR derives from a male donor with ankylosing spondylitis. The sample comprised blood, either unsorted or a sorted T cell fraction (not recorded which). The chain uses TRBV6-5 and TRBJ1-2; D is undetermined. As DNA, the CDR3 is TGTGCCAGCAGTTACTCGCCGAACCACTCCGGAGGCTACACCTTC. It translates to CASSYSPNHSGGYTF.